The 3 T cell receptor beta chains given below trace back to one sample, sequenced in a study of cytomegalovirus exposure and HLA in healthy donors (TCRdb year 2017). The library relied on the immunoSEQ multiplex PCR assay. For the multiplex PCR, a mixture combining 60 forward primers for TCR Vbeta segments and 13 reverse primers for TCR Jbeta segments was used. TCRdb provides this immuneACCESS table in a form limited to in-frame rearrangements. Some clones are lacking; in checked studies, under half of them reflect an unresolved V gene, and why the rest are absent is not known. For this sample there are around 130,000 clones; roughly 70% appear just once. The ten largest clones represent 6.6% of the sample. The sample taken for sequencing was PBMCs. Source of these receptors: a man in his forties or fifties in good health and CMV-seropositive.

With respect to this clone: This sample also contains other DNA sequences that code for the same CDR3. The rearrangement links TRBV15 to TRBJ1-1, with a possible D match to TRBD1 (6 bases). V lost 3 bases and J 1 base, leaving 6 bases between the germline ends. This CDR3 is 13 amino acids long. From germline, CDR1 is LNHNV and CDR2 YYDKDF (reference sequence). CDR3 amino acids: CATSRDRNTEAFF. The CDR3 DNA reads TGTGCCACCAGCAGGGACAGGAACACTGAAGCTTTCTTT.

The V call is TRBV30, the J call TRBJ1-4; the D gene is possibly TRBD1 (5 bases). Trimming pared 7 bases from V and 6 bases from J, leaving 18 bases between. The CDR3 spans 14 residues. Germline CDR1 GTSNPN, CDR2 SVGIG (reference sequence). As DNA, the CDR3 is TGTGCCTCCCCGAGAAAGGGGCGCGATGAAAAACTGTTTTTT. Translating gives CASPRKGRDEKLFF.

The chain couples TRBV6-4 to TRBJ2-3; 7 bases agree with TRBD2. This CDR3 is built from 14 residues. The J segment lost 6 bases and the V segment lost 5 bases, leaving 8 bases of the junction unmatched. Germline lookup yields CDR1 MRHNA and CDR2 SNTAGT. CDR3 bases: TGTGCCAGCAGTCTCAGCGGGATGGCCGATACGCAGTATTTT. It translates to CASSLSGMADTQYF.